This T cell receptor beta chain was profiled in a study of patients and donors after allogeneic stem cell transplantation. The CDR3 is made up of 14 amino acids. In germline, CDR1 is MNHNY, CDR2 SVGAGI (reference sequence). V was trimmed by 6 bases and J by 1 base, leaving 12 bases between them. Many counts were recorded for this clonotype. TCRdb reanalysed the RT-PCR reads using MiXCR and keeps one entry per CDR3 protein. The table has fewer than 10,000 distinct CDR3 sequences, roughly 4.3% seen once. V and J are TRBV6-6 and TRBJ1-1; the D is unclear. The sample consisted of blood, either unsorted or a sorted T cell fraction (not recorded which). This sequence was found in a human donor who was either an allogeneic HSCT recipient or a stem cell or donor lymphocyte infusion donor (not recorded which). It is not recorded whose cells these are; they may come from a transplant donor. CDR3 coding DNA: TGTGCCAGCAGCCCACAGACGGGGAACACTGAAGCTTTCTTT. It is translated as CASSPQTGNTEAFF.